The 23 T cell receptor beta chains in this list originate from one sample, sequenced in a study of cytomegalovirus exposure and HLA in healthy donors. With 60 Vbeta and 13 Jbeta primers, the PCR was carried out. This table comes from immunoSEQ multiplex PCR, and its TCRdb copy is limited to in-frame clones, with some not included. The sample has around 130,000 clones, around four fifths seen once. The source material was PBMCs. Receptors were obtained from a boy younger than 10 in good health and CMV-seronegative.

The rearrangement joins TRBV5-1 to TRBJ1-2; 7 nucleotides match TRBD1. V was clipped by 2 bases and J by 2 bases; unmatched bases: 9. Germline assignment: CDR1 SGHRS and CDR2 YFSETQ. The CDR3 sequence is 16 residues long. CDR3 sequence reads: CASSLGTVGSNYGYTF. CDR3 in DNA: TGCGCCAGCAGCTTAGGGACAGTTGGATCGAACTATGGCTACACCTTC.

This chain links TRBV4-1 with TRBJ1-4, with 7 positions matching TRBD1. J was trimmed by 3 bases and V by 3 bases; bases with no gene match: 7. CDR1 MGHRA and CDR2 YSYEKL come from the germline V gene. This CDR3 has 16 amino acids. This chain's CDR3 is CASSQFVGQSNEKLFF. For the CDR3, the DNA is TGCGCCAGCAGCCAGTTTGTGGGACAGTCTAATGAAAAACTGTTTTTT.

The rearrangement joins TRBV29-1 to TRBJ1-2; 7 nucleotides agree with TRBD1. This CDR3 contains 13 residues. V shed 4 bases and J 4 bases; nucleotides not matched to a gene: 6. Germline loops: CDR1 SQVTM, CDR2 ANQGSEA. The CDR3, as DNA: TGCAGCGTTGGAGGGGGCCGGAGCTATGGCTACACCTTC. Translation gives CSVGGGRSYGYTF.

In nucleotides, the CDR3 is TGCGCCAGCAGCCCCGGGGGGCAGGCCCAAGAGACCCAGTACTTC. Its protein product is CASSPGGQAQETQYF. The chain employs TRBV4-1 and TRBJ2-5; maybe TRBD2 (7 bases). The CDR3 runs to 15 residues. Trimming pared 4 bases from V and 1 base from J, leaving 13 bases between. CDR1 MGHRA and CDR2 YSYEKL come from the germline V gene.

The chain combines TRBV27 with TRBJ1-5; tentative D call: TRBD1 (5 bases). V dropped 6 bases and J dropped 7 bases, with 16 bases sitting between them. Germline V CDR1 and CDR2: MNHEY, SMNVEV (reference sequence). The CDR3 is made up of 14 amino acids. CDR3: CASRPPGIGQPQHF. The CDR3 coding sequence is TGTGCCAGCAGACCCCCAGGGATAGGCCAGCCCCAGCATTTT.

The J gene is TRBJ2-1, the V gene TRBV27; TRBD2 matches 8 bases. The CDR3 extends over 16 amino acids. The junction had 8 bases not matched to a gene; V was cut back by 7 bases and J by 0 bases. Germline CDR1 reads MNHEY; CDR2 reads SMNVEV (reference sequence). The DNA for the CDR3 is TGTGCCAGCACCCTGTACGGGGGGGGCTCCTACAATGAGCAGTTCTTC. Protein sequence: CASTLYGGGSYNEQFF.

The chain is built from TRBV30 and TRBJ2-2; no reliable D call. CDR1 and CDR2 from the germline V gene are GTSNPN and SVGIG (reference sequence). The V end was cut by 0 bases, the J end by 0 bases, with 11 bases between. The CDR3 runs to 16 residues. The DNA of the CDR3 is TGTGCCTGGAGTGTTACGCGGCCAGCGAACACCGGGGAGCTGTTTTTT. Protein: CAWSVTRPANTGELFF.

The rearrangement links TRBV5-4 to TRBJ1-2; TRBD1 agrees at 7 bases. CDR1 and CDR2 (germline): SGHNT, YYREEE (reference sequence). The ends lost 4 bases at V and 4 bases at J; junction bases unmatched: 4. This CDR3 is built from 13 residues. In DNA form, the CDR3 reads TGTGCCAGCAGCCCGGGACAGCTCTATGGCTACACCTTC. It translates to CASSPGQLYGYTF.

The chain combines TRBV10-3 with TRBJ1-1; TRBD1 might be the D (5 bases). Trimming took 2 bases from V and 6 from J, leaving 10 bases between them. Germline V CDR1 and CDR2: ENHRY, SYGVKD. This CDR3 is built from 13 residues. Here the CDR3 reads CAISEKGLAEAFF. CDR3 coding DNA: TGTGCCATCAGTGAGAAGGGACTCGCTGAAGCTTTCTTT.

The genes are TRBV11-2 and TRBJ2-5; 9 bases fit TRBD1. This CDR3 has 14 amino acids. V was pared by 3 bases and J by 2 bases, with 1 base of the junction left unmatched. The germline V gene encodes CDR1 SGHAT and CDR2 FQNNGV. CDR3 residues: CASSFGQGQETQYF. The DNA for the CDR3 is TGTGCCAGCAGCTTCGGACAGGGGCAAGAGACCCAGTACTTC. The full variable domain, in which reference TRBV11-2 and TRBJ2-5 provide the parts outside the CDR3, is EAGVAQSPRYKIIEKRQSVAFWCNPISGHATLYWYQQILGQGPKLLIQFQNNGVVDDSQLPKDRFSAERLKGVDSTLKIQPAKLEDSAVYLCASSFGQGQETQYFGPGTRLLVL.

V usage is TRBV5-1 and J usage is TRBJ2-5; the D is unclear. This CDR3 is built from 17 residues. The V gene's germline CDR1 is SGHRS and CDR2 YFSETQ. Trimming stripped 4 bases from V and 7 bases from J, with 26 bases between. In DNA, the CDR3 is TGCGCCAGCAGCGAGCCCCCCCGACAAGCAGAGTTAGGGACCCAGTACTTC. Amino acids: CASSEPPRQAELGTQYF.

The chain combines TRBV19 with TRBJ2-1; TRBD2 matches at 9 bases. This CDR3 has 14 residues. Germline-derived CDR1 and CDR2 are LNHDA and SQIVND (reference sequence). With 6 bases clipped from V and 7 bases from J, the junction kept 7 bases outside the gene matches. The CDR3 here is CASRRIAGVNEQFF. The DNA of the CDR3 is TGTGCCAGTAGAAGGATAGCGGGAGTGAATGAGCAGTTCTTC.

The genes are TRBV6-8 and TRBJ2-2, with TRBD2 matching over 11 bases. The CDR3 has 16 residues. CDR1 and CDR2 from the germline V gene are MNHGY and SAAAGT. J was trimmed by 2 bases and V by 8 bases; bases with no gene match: 7. The CDR3 bases are TGTGCCAGCGTTCGGGGACTAGCGGAAAACACCGGGGAGCTGTTTTTT. This sequence encodes CASVRGLAENTGELFF.

Only one count was recorded for this clone. V gene TRBV5-1 combines with J gene TRBJ2-1, with 9 bases lining up with TRBD1. The CDR3 covers 15 residues. The germline V gene encodes CDR1 SGHRS and CDR2 YFSETQ. V dropped 2 bases and J dropped 7; count of bases not matched to a gene: 7. The CDR3 loop is CASSFSGTGSNEQFF. CDR3 sequence (DNA): TGCGCCAGCAGCTTCTCCGGGACAGGGAGTAATGAGCAGTTCTTC.

Only a few counts were recorded for this clone. The CDR3: CASSPKPGTGLNTEAFF. In DNA form, the CDR3 reads TGTGCCAGCAGCCCCAAACCCGGGACAGGCCTAAACACTGAAGCTTTCTTT. The genes are TRBV7-9 and TRBJ1-1; 8 nucleotides match TRBD1. The germline gives CDR1 SEHNR, CDR2 FQNEAQ (reference sequence). The CDR3 has 17 amino acids. V gave up 5 bases and J gave up 2 bases; unmatched junction bases: 13.

This chain joins TRBV6-5 and TRBJ1-3; the match to TRBD1 covers 7 bases. Losses at the gene ends were 6 bases for V and 4 bases for J; bases not matched to a gene: 6. The germline V gene encodes CDR1 MNHEY and CDR2 SVGAGI. This CDR3 comprises 14 residues. The CDR3 region has the DNA TGTGCCAGCAGACGTACAGGGGTCGGAAACACCATATATTTT. This encodes CASRRTGVGNTIYF.

This clone came up a few times. This rearrangement joins TRBV6-5 to TRBJ2-6; D is ambiguous. The germline V gene has CDR1 MNHEY and CDR2 SVGAGI. V was trimmed by 6 bases and J by 0 bases, leaving 6 bases between them. This CDR3 region has 14 residues. CDR3 coding DNA: TGTGCCAGCAGCCGTCTCTCTGGGGCCAACGTCCTGACTTTC. This codes for CASSRLSGANVLTF.

The gene calls are TRBV7-2 and TRBJ2-1; 10 nucleotides match TRBD2. This CDR3 is built from 15 residues. CDR1 and CDR2 from the germline V gene are SGHTA and FQGNSA. Trimming at V came to 0 bases and at J to 9 bases, leaving 5 bases not matched to a gene. In nucleotides, the CDR3 is TGTGCCAGCAGCTTAGCGCAGGGACTAGCGAGTGAGCAGTTCTTC. Translated: CASSLAQGLASEQFF.

V usage is TRBV28 and J usage is TRBJ1-6, with unresolved D. The V gene lost 4 bases and the J gene lost 9 bases, with 13 bases spanning the gap. Germline CDR1 reads MDHEN; CDR2 reads SYDVKM. The CDR3 consists of 14 residues. CDR3 protein: CASSSPPLFSPLHF. The CDR3 DNA follows: TGTGCCAGCAGTTCCCCCCCTCTTTTTTCACCCCTCCACTTT.

The rearrangement links TRBV6-1 to TRBJ1-5, with D unresolved. Germline assignment: CDR1 MNHNS and CDR2 SASEGT. This CDR3 region has 15 residues. V shed 5 bases and J shed 5 bases, with 16 bases lying between them. CDR3 residues: CASSPRWEVDQPQHF. The CDR3 nucleotides are TGTGCCAGCAGTCCACGTTGGGAGGTCGATCAGCCCCAGCATTTT.

In this sample, this clone turned up a few times. This rearrangement joins TRBV6-9 to TRBJ2-2; 7 positions agree with TRBD2. The CDR3 totals 20 residues. CDR1 is MNHGY and CDR2 is SVAAGI in the germline V gene. Trimming took 8 bases from V and 1 from J; bases not matched to a gene: 22. CDR3 bases: TGTGCCAGCGTCTATCTGAGGAGGGAGGGCCCCCAGAGGAACACCGGGGAGCTGTTTTTT. Translating gives CASVYLRREGPQRNTGELFF.

This chain links TRBV10-3 with TRBJ1-3; 8 nucleotides line up with TRBD1. Germline loops: CDR1 ENHRY, CDR2 SYGVKD. The CDR3 length is 17 residues. V was pared by 0 bases and J by 4 bases, with 8 bases of the junction left unmatched. CDR3 residues: CAISESVGQGPGNTIYF. CDR3 in DNA: TGTGCCATCAGTGAGTCGGTCGGACAGGGCCCCGGAAACACCATATATTTT.

The J gene is TRBJ2-5, the V gene TRBV27; the D gene is possibly TRBD1 (5 bases). The J call may be faulty, since TRBJ2-7 better matches the DNA end. CDR1 and CDR2 from the germline V gene are MNHEY and SMNVEV (reference sequence). The CDR3 is 13 amino acids. The CDR3 here is CASSLRQNYEQYF. In DNA form, the CDR3 reads TGTGCCAGCAGTTTACGACAGAACTACGAGCAGTACTTC.